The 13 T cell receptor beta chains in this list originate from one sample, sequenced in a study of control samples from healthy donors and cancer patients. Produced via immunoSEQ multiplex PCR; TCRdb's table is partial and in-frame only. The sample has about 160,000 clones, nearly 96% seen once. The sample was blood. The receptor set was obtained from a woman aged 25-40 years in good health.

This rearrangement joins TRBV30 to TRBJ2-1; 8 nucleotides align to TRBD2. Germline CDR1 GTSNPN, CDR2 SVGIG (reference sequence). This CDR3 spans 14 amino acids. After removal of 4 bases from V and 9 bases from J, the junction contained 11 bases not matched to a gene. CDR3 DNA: TGTGCCTGGAACCCTTCCGGGGGGGCCAGTGAGCAGTTCTTC. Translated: CAWNPSGGASEQFF. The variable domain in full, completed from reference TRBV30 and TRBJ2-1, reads SQTIHQWPATLVQPVGSPLSLECTVEGTSNPNLYWYRQAAGRGLQLLFYSVGIGQISSEVPQNLSASRPQDRQFILSSKKLLLSDSGFYLCAWNPSGGASEQFFGPGTRLTVL.

CDR3 nucleotides: TGTGCCAGCAGTTTAACCGGGACTAGCGGGGGGCGGGCAGATACGCAGTATTTT. Its protein is CASSLTGTSGGRADTQYF. The chain combines TRBV27 with TRBJ2-3; 15 bases are a match to TRBD2. V shed 2 bases and J 4 bases; nucleotides not matched to a gene: 7. CDR3 length: 18 residues. Looked up from germline, CDR1 is MNHEY and CDR2 is SMNVEV (reference sequence).

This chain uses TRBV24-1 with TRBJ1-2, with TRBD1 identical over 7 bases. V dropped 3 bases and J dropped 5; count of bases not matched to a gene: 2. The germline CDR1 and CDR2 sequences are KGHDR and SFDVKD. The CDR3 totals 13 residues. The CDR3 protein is CATSDQQGYGYTF. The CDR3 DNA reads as TGTGCCACCAGTGATCAACAGGGGTATGGCTACACCTTC.

CDR3 amino acids: CASSQVGTGANQPQHF. Here the CDR3 DNA reads TGCGCCAGCAGCCAAGTAGGGACAGGGGCCAATCAGCCCCAGCATTTT. The chain employs TRBV4-1 and TRBJ1-5; 10 nucleotides line up with TRBD1. V lost 1 base and J lost 3; bases outside the gene matches: 3. Germline CDR1 is MGHRA and CDR2 is YSYEKL. The CDR3 runs to 16 residues.

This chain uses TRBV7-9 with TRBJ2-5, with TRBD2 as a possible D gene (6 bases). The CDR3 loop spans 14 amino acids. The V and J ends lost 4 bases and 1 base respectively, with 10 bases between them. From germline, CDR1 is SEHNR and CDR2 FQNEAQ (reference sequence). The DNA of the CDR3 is TGTGCCAGCAGCTCTCGGGACTCCCAAGAGACCCAGTACTTC. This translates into CASSSRDSQETQYF.

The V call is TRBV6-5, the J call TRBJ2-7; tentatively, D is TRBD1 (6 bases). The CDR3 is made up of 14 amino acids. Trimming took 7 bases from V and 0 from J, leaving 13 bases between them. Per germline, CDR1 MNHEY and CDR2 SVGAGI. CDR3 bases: TGTGCCAGCAAGGGGACACTTTTCTCCTACGAGCAGTACTTC. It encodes CASKGTLFSYEQYF.

The CDR3 nucleotides are TGCGCCAGCAGCCAAGGTCAGGGACAGGGGACGGATACGCAGTATTTT. It is translated as CASSQGQGQGTDTQYF. The chain has TRBV4-1 and TRBJ2-3; 10 bases line up with TRBD1. Germline loops: CDR1 MGHRA, CDR2 YSYEKL. The length of the CDR3 is 16 residues. J gave up 6 bases and V 1 base, and 7 bases lay outside the gene matches.

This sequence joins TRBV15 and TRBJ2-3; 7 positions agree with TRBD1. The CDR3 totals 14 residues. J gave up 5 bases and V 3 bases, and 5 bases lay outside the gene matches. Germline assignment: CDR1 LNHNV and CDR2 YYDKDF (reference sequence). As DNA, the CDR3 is TGTGCCACCAGCAGCCCGGGACAGCTAGATACGCAGTATTTT. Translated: CATSSPGQLDTQYF. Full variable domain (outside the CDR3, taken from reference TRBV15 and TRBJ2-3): DAMVIQNPRYQVTQFGKPVTLSCSQTLNHNVMYWYQQKSSQAPKLLFHYYDKDFNNEADTPDNFQSRRPNTSFCFLDIRSPGLGDTAMYLCATSSPGQLDTQYFGPGTRLTVL.

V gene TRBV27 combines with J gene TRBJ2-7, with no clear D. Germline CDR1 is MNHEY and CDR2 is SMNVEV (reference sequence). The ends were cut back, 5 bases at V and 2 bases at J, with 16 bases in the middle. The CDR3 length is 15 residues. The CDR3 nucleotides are TGTGCCAGCAGTGTGTCTCGTCCCCGAGCCTACGAGCAGTACTTC. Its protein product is CASSVSRPRAYEQYF.

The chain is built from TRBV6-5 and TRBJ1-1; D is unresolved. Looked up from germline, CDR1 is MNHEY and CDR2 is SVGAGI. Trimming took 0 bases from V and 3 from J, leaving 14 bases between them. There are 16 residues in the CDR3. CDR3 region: CASSYSDGERDTEAFF. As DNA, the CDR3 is TGTGCCAGCAGTTACTCGGACGGAGAACGCGACACTGAAGCTTTCTTT.

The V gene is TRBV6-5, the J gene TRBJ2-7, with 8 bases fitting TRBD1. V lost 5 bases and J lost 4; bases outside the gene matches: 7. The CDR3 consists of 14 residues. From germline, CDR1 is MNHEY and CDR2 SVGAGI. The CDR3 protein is CASSQGAALYEQYF. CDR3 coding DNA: TGTGCCAGCAGTCAGGGGGCCGCTCTGTACGAGCAGTACTTC.

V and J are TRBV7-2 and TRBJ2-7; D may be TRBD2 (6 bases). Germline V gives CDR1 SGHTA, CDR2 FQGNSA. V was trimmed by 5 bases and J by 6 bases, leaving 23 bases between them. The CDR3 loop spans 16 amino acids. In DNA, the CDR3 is TGTGCCAGCAGCCGTCCCGTGGGGACTGGTACTGGCGAGCAGTACTTC. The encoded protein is CASSRPVGTGTGEQYF.

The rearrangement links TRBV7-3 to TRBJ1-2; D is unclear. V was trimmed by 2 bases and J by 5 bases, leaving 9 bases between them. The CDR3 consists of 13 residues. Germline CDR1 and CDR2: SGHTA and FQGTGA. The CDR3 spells CASSLGQRYGYTF. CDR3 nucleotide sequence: TGTGCCAGCAGCTTAGGGCAGAGATATGGCTACACCTTC.